This record covers a single TCR beta chain. There is no known antigen for this receptor. Germline and junction disagree at one end, which may indicate a read error. The CDR3 regions of human TCRbeta chains were analyzed by immunosequencing. The study's processing was this. TCRs in the repertoires were compared against a reference library of SARS-CoV-2-specific TCRs that had been generated with the MIRA antigen-specificity platform. Breadth meant the fraction of unique TCRs that were SARS-CoV-2-associated, whereas depth meant the fraction of total T cells that were SARS-CoV-2-associated. Using the MIRA data, every spike-specific TCR was mapped to the spike region that the TCR reacted to and assigned to either a CD4 or a CD8 class. Log10-transformed breadth and depth values were compared by one-way ANOVA with Sidak's multiple comparisons tests. What TCRdb holds here is the immuneACCESS table cut down to in-frame rearrangements. Part of the clones is not present; checked against another copy, under half of the missing clones reflect an unresolved V gene, and the others are unexplained. V, J and clone size are taken as reported in that table, and D and trimming were inferred from the DNA itself. In all, the sample holds 100,000 or so clones, and approximately 90% of those were seen once. About an eighth of the sample is held by the ten biggest clonotypes.

Taken from cysteine to phenylalanine, the CDR3 has 14 residues. The DNA shown is the 42-base CDR3, in frame from base 1. The germline V gene gives CDR1 as SGHRS and CDR2 as YFSETQ. The data were taken from a study of T cell responses to AZD1222 COVID-19 vaccine (TCRdb year 2021). A note on the overall study: AZD1222 recipients with second doses at about 4 weeks or about 12 weeks were pooled, because spike-specific TCR depth and breadth did not differ between schedules. Trial participants were enrolled into age subgroups of 18-55, 56-69 and 70-plus years, which contained 148, 28 and 57 TCR-sequenced participants, respectively. TCR sequencing covered fewer than 250 trial participants: roughly 200 given two doses of AZD1222 and some 25 given two doses of MenACWY control vaccine. Study-wide conclusions, independent of this receptor: Participants were mostly white British, with more females than males. The authors suggested clonal diversity may have been underestimated. In the small 56-69-year group, the increase in depth fell short of significance, most likely because of low power. Because no day 14 peak-response samples were available, the repertoires could be characterized only after the peak T cell response. A significant rise in spike-specific TCR breadth and depth was observed after two AZD1222 doses relative to day 0 and relative to MenACWY recipients. The vaccine-associated CD4 TCRs covered the entire spike protein, and the dominant responses fell in regions 160-218 and 743-854. Conclusions about previously exposed vaccinees are limited because only a handful of AZD1222 recipients were SARS-CoV-2 seropositive at baseline. Nearly half of unique spike-specific TCRs reportedly recognized epitopes outside regions mutated in the B.1.351 and B.1.1.7 variants.

What this sample's time point label stands for: baseline before first vaccination. Vaccinee samples came from UK trials COV001 and COV002, including a single-blind randomized controlled phase 2/3 trial of AZD1222 (ChAdOx1 nCoV-19) in healthy adults. For TCRbeta chain sequencing, PBMC samples were collected from trial participants at day 0 and at day 28 after the second dose. The sample consisted of peripheral blood, taken on day 0 of AZD1222 vaccination. The TCR originated in an adult in good health. The V and J segments used are TRBV5-1 and TRBJ1-2, with 8 bases matching TRBD1. The CDR3 reads as follows: CASSSSGGSYGHTF. The nucleotides are TGCGCCAGCAGCTCATCAGGGGGCTCCTATGGCCACACCTTC. The entire variable domain, with the stretches around the CDR3 drawn from the reference TRBV5-1 and TRBJ1-2 proteins, is KAGVTQTPRYLIKTRGQQVTLSCSPISGHRSVSWYQQTPGQGLQFLFEYFSETQRNKGNFPGRFSGRQFSNSRSEMNVSTLELGDSALYLCASSSSGGSYGHTFGSGTRLTVV.